The present T cell receptor (beta chain) was sequenced within a study of post-analysis software for immune sequencing data. General study results and limits: Pronounced co-clustering by F measure was evident among identically batched samples. Among 5 or 6 TRBV segments more frequent in patients than controls were TRBV5-6, TRBV5-1 and TRBV20-1.

V was clipped by 4 bases and J by 18 bases; unmatched bases: 8. The CDR3 sequence is 12 residues long. Germline lookup yields CDR1 SGHTA and CDR2 FQGNSA. Unique molecular identifiers featured in each of the TCR beta cDNA libraries. TCRdb itself ran the PCR reads through MiXCR, one entry per CDR3 protein. Counted here are hundreds of thousands of distinct CDR3 sequences, approximately 59% occurring once; the ten biggest clones make up about 11%. Concerning this clonotype itself: Its target is unknown.

The chain carries TRBV7-2 and TRBJ2-6; TRBD1 agrees at 8 bases. The sample consisted of blood. The clonotype originates from a girl aged 2-10 years with multiple sclerosis. DNA for the CDR3: TGTGCCAGCAGCTCTAGGTCCGGACAGGGGACTTTC. Translation gives CASSSRSGQGTF.